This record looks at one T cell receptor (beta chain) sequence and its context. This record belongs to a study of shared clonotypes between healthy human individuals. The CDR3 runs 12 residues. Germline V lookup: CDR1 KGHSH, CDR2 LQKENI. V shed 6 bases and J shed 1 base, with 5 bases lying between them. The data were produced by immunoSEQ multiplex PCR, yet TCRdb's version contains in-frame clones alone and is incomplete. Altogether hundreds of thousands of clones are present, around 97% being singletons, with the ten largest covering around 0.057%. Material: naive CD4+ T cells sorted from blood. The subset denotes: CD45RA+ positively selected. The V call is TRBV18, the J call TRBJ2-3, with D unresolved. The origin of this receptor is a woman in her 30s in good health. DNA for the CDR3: TGTGCCAGCTCCCAAGGCACAGATACGCAGTATTTT. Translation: CASSQGTDTQYF. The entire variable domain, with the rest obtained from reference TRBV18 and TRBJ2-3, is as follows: NAGVMQNPRHLVRRRGQEARLRCSPMKGHSHVYWYRQLPEEGLKFMVYLQKENIIDESGMPKERFSAEFPKEGPSILRIQQVVRGDSAAYFCASSQGTDTQYFGPGTRLTVL.